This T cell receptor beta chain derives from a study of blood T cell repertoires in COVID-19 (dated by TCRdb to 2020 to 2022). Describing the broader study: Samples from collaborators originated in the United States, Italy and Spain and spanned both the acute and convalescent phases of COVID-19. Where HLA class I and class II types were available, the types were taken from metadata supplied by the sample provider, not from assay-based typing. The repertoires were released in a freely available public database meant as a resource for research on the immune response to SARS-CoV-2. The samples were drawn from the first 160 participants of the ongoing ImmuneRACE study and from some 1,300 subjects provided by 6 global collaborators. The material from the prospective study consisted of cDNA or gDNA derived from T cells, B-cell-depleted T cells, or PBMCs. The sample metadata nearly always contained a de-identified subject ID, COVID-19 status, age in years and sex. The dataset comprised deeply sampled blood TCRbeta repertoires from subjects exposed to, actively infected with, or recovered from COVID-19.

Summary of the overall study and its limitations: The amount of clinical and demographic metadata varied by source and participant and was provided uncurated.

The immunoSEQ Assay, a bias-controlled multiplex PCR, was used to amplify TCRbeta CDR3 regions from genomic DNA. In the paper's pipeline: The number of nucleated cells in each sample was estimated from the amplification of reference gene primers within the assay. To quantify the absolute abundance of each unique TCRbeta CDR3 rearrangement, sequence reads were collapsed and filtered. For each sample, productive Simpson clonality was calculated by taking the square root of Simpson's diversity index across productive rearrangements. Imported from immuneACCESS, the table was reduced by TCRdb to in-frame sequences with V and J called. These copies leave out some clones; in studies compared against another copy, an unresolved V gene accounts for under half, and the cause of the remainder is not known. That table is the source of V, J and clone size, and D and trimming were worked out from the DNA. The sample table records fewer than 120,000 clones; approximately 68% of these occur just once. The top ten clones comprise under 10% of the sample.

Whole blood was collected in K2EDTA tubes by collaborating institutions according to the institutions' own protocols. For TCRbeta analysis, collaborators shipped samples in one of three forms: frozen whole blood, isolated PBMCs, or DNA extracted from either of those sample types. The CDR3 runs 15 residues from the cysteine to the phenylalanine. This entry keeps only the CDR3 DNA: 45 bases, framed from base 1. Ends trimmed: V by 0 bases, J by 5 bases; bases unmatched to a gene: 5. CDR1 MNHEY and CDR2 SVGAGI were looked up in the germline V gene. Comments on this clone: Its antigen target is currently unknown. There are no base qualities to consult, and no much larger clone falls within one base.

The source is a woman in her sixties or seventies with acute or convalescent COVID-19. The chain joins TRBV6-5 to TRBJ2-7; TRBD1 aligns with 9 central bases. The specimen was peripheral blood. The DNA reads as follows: TGTGCCAGCAGTTACTCACAGGGGGCGATGCACGAGCAGTACTTC. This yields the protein CASSYSQGAMHEQYF.